Sequencing of this TCR beta chain was carried out in a study of blood T cell repertoires in COVID-19. The wider study: COVID-19 samples from acute and convalescent phases originated in the United States, Italy and Spain. Sample material is recorded as cDNA or gDNA derived from T cells, B-cell-depleted T cells, or PBMCs.

CDR1 and CDR2 from the germline V gene are MNHEY and SVGAGI. V shed 9 bases and J shed 4 bases, with 13 bases lying between them. The CDR3 is 13 amino acids. In the original workflow: Using reference gene primer amplification, nucleated cell counts were estimated. Clones were sequenced by immunoSEQ multiplex PCR, and TCRdb holds only the in-frame ones, with some missing. V and J calls and clone size are copied from that table; D and trimming were computed from the DNA. Here the sample spans 65,000 to 75,000 clones, approximately 84% being singletons. The chain has TRBV6-5 and TRBJ1-3; possible D gene TRBD1, 6 bases. The clonotype comes from a woman between 55 and 75 years old with acute or convalescent COVID-19. Sample: peripheral blood. The CDR3 region has the DNA TGTGCCAGTGTTAGGGGGTACGGAAACACCATATATTTT. This encodes CASVRGYGNTIYF.